This record covers a single T cell receptor beta chain. The antigen is not known. The sample comes from a study of cytomegalovirus exposure and HLA in healthy donors. The study's findings and limits: A later analysis reportedly identified an Asian-associated ancestry cluster as carrying fewer N-insertions than the roughly 670-donor mean.

The germline V gene has CDR1 KGHSH and CDR2 LQKENI. Trimming removed 6 bases from V and 0 bases from J, with 9 bases in between. The CDR3 totals 14 residues. With 60 Vbeta and 13 Jbeta primers, the PCR was carried out. How the authors handled the data: A later analysis counted tens of millions of unique TCR beta chains, around 10 million shared. Profiled with immunoSEQ multiplex PCR; TCRdb holds only in-frame clones, not every one. That table gives V, J and clone size, and the DNA gave D and trimming. Among some 200,000 clones listed, around 84% were seen once. V usage is TRBV18 and J usage is TRBJ1-5; no clear D gene. This TCR came from a woman aged 45-60 years in good health and CMV-seropositive. The sequencing input was PBMCs. The CDR3 here is CASSPGLSNQPQHF. The DNA for the CDR3 is TGTGCCAGCTCCCCGGGTCTTAGCAATCAGCCCCAGCATTTT. The full variable domain, its missing parts supplied by reference TRBV18 and TRBJ1-5, is NAGVMQNPRHLVRRRGQEARLRCSPMKGHSHVYWYRQLPEEGLKFMVYLQKENIIDESGMPKERFSAEFPKEGPSILRIQQVVRGDSAAYFCASSPGLSNQPQHFGDGTRLSIL.